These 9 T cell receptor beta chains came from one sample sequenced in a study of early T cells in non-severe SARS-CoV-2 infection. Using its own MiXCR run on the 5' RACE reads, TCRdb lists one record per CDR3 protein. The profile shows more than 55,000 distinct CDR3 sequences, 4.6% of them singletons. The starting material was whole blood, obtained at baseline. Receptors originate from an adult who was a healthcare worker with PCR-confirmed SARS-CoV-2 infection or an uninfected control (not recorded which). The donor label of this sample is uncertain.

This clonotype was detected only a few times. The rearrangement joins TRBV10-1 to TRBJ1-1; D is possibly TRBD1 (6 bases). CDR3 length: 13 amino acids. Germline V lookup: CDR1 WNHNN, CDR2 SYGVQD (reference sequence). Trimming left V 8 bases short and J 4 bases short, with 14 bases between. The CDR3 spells CASGRTDGTEAFF. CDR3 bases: TGCGCCAGCGGGAGGACAGACGGCACTGAAGCTTTCTTT.

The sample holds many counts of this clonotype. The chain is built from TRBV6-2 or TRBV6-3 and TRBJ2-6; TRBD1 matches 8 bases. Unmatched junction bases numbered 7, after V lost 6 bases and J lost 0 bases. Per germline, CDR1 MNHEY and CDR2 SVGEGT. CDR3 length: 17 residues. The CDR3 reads CASSQDRAFSGANVLTF. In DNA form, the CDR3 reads TGTGCCAGCAGCCAGGACAGGGCATTCTCTGGGGCCAACGTCCTGACTTTC.

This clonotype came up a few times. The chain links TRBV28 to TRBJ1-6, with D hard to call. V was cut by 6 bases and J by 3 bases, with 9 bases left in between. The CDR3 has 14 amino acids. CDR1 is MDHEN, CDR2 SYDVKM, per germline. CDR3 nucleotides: TGTGCCAGCAGCAGAAGGAGCTATAATTCACCCCTCCACTTT. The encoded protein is CASSRRSYNSPLHF.

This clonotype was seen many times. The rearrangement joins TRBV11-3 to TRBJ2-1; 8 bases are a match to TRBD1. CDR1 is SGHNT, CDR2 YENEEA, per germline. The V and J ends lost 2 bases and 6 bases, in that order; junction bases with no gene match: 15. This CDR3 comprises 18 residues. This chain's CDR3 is CASSLSVFGGQVPNEQFF. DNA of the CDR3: TGTGCCAGCAGCTTAAGTGTTTTCGGGGGACAGGTCCCCAATGAGCAGTTCTTC.

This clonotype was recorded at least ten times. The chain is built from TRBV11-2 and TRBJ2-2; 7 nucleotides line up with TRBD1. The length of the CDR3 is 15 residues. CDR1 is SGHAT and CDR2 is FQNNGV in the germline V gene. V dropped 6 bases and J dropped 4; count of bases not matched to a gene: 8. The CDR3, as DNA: TGTGCCAGCAGGCCCGGGACAGCCTCCACCGGGGAGCTGTTTTTT. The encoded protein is CASRPGTASTGELFF.

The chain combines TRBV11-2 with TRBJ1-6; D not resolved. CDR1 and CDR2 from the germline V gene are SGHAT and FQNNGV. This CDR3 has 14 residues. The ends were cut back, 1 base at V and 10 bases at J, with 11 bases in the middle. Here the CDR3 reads CASSLAGKESPLHF. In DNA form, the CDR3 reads TGTGCCAGCAGCTTAGCCGGCAAGGAGTCACCCCTCCACTTT.

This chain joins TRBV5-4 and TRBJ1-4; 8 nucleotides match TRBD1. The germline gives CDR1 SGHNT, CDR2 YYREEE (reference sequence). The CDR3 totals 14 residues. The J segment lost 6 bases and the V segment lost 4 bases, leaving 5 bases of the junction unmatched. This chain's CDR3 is CASSPTGGDEKLFF. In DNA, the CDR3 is TGTGCCAGCAGCCCTACAGGGGGTGATGAAAAACTGTTTTTT. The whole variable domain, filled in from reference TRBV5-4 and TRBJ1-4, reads ETGVTQSPTHLIKTRGQQVTLRCSSQSGHNTVSWYQQALGQGPQFIFQYYREEENGRGNFPPRFSGLQFPNYSSELNVNALELDDSALYLCASSPTGGDEKLFFGSGTQLSVL.

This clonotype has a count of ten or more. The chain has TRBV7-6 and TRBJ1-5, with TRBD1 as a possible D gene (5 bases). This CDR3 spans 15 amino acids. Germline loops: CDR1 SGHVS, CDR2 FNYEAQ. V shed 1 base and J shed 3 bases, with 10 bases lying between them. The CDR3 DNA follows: TGTGCCAGCAGCTTAGATGTGACAGACAATCAGCCCCAGCATTTT. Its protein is CASSLDVTDNQPQHF. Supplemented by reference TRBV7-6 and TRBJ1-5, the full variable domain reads GAGVSQSPRYKVTKRGQDVALRCDPISGHVSLYWYRQALGQGPEFLTYFNYEAQQDKSGLPNDRFSAERPEGSISTLTIQRTEQRDSAMYRCASSLDVTDNQPQHFGDGTRLSIL.

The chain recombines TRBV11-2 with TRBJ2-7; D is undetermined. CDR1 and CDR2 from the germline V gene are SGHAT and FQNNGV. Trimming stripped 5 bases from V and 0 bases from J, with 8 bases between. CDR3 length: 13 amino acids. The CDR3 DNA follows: TGTGCCAGCAGCCACCAGAACTCCTACGAGCAGTACTTC. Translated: CASSHQNSYEQYF.